This T cell receptor beta chain was recovered during a study of blood T cell repertoires in COVID-19. With 4 bases removed from V and 8 bases from J, the gap between germline ends came to 17 bases. Germline assignment: CDR1 LGHNA and CDR2 YSLEER. This CDR3 region has 14 residues. Measured with immunoSEQ multiplex PCR; TCRdb has only the in-frame clones, and not every one. Among under 250,000 clones listed, 87% were seen once. Participants' own reports of clinical history determined their cohort assignment. This chain joins TRBV4-3 and TRBJ1-2; a weak D match, TRBD1 (5 bases). This sequence was found in a man aged 30 to 45 who had recovered from COVID-19. The sample taken for sequencing was PBMCs or T cells enriched from blood (not recorded which). The CDR3 DNA sequence: TGCGCCAGCAGCCTCCGGACATCTGGGGAAGGCTACACCTTC. Translating gives CASSLRTSGEGYTF.